This passage covers 28 T cell receptor beta chains from one sample sequenced in a study of sequential checkpoint blockade in melanoma. The treatment was: randomized to nivolumab then ipilimumab (arm A) or the reverse (arm B). This table comes from immunoSEQ multiplex PCR, and its TCRdb copy is limited to in-frame clones, with some not included. Of around 16,000 clones listed, 90% to 95% are singletons. Specimen: CD8+ T cells sorted from blood (inferred from file names), collected from a patient given nivolumab and ipilimumab in sequence. The receptor set was obtained from a human donor with melanoma.

This chain connects TRBV15 to TRBJ1-1, with 8 bases that match TRBD1. V was clipped by 6 bases and J by 1 base; unmatched bases: 4. This CDR3 comprises 14 residues. Germline CDR1 LNHNV, CDR2 YYDKDF (reference sequence). As DNA, the CDR3 is TGTGCCACCAGAGACAGGGGACCGAACACTGAAGCTTTCTTT. This encodes CATRDRGPNTEAFF.

V usage is TRBV9 and J usage is TRBJ2-1, with 8 bases identical to TRBD2. With 0 bases clipped from V and 8 bases from J, the junction kept 7 bases outside the gene matches. The CDR3 has 15 residues. Germline CDR1 reads SGDLS; CDR2 reads YYNGEE. CDR3 sequence reads: CASSVASGSYYEQFF. CDR3 sequence (DNA): TGTGCCAGCAGCGTAGCCAGCGGGAGTTATTATGAGCAGTTCTTC.

The chain carries TRBV27 and TRBJ1-5; D remains ambiguous. The CDR3 totals 12 residues. CDR1 MNHEY and CDR2 SMNVEV come from the germline V gene (reference sequence). Trimming stripped 8 bases from V and 0 bases from J, with 5 bases between. As DNA, the CDR3 is TGTGCCAGCTGCGATAGCAATCAGCCCCAGCATTTT. Translating gives CASCDSNQPQHF.

The J gene is TRBJ1-1, the V gene TRBV9, with D unclear. This CDR3 has 13 residues. Trimming removed 9 bases from V and 4 bases from J, with 16 bases in between. Germline assignment: CDR1 SGDLS and CDR2 YYNGEE. The CDR3 sequence is CATNPTGSTEAFF. The DNA of the CDR3 is TGTGCCACCAACCCTACGGGGAGCACTGAAGCTTTCTTT.

The genes are TRBV7-8 and TRBJ2-7; 8 bases fit TRBD1. In germline, CDR1 is SGHVS, CDR2 FQNEAQ. The CDR3 runs to 15 residues. The V and J ends lost 6 bases and 0 bases, in that order; junction bases with no gene match: 7. CDR3 amino acids: CASRPRQGPSYEQYF. The CDR3 DNA follows: TGTGCCAGCAGGCCTAGACAGGGGCCCTCCTACGAGCAGTACTTC.

V usage is TRBV28 and J usage is TRBJ1-2; D is ambiguous. Deletions cut 2 bases from V and 4 bases from J, with 8 bases between. The CDR3 is 13 residues long. Germline V gene data show CDR1 as MDHEN and CDR2 as SYDVKM. For the CDR3, the DNA is TGTGCCAGCAGTTTAGTAACGGTCTATGGCTACACCTTC. Its protein product is CASSLVTVYGYTF.

V and J are TRBV28 and TRBJ1-1; 7 nucleotides match TRBD1. V trimming: 7 bases; J trimming: 0 bases; junction bases outside the gene matches: 5. Germline CDR1 reads MDHEN; CDR2 reads SYDVKM. The CDR3 runs to 14 residues. The CDR3 DNA follows: TGTGCCAGCACCCGGACAGGCATGAACACTGAAGCTTTCTTT. It specifies CASTRTGMNTEAFF.

The rearrangement joins TRBV28 to TRBJ1-1; D is possibly TRBD1 (5 bases). CDR3 length equals 11 residues. V was cut by 8 bases and J by 6 bases, with 10 bases left in between. Per germline, CDR1 MDHEN and CDR2 SYDVKM. The CDR3 sequence is CASHGGAEAFF. The CDR3 DNA sequence: TGTGCCAGCCATGGGGGGGCTGAAGCTTTCTTT.

This chain uses TRBV29-1 with TRBJ2-7, with D perhaps TRBD1 (6 bases). The ends were cut back, 7 bases at V and 6 bases at J, with 19 bases in the middle. The CDR3 length is 13 residues. Germline CDR1 and CDR2: SQVTM and ANQGSEA. The CDR3 region has the DNA TGCAGCGCTGAGACAGGCCTCCCTTTCGAGCAGTACTTC. Its translation is CSAETGLPFEQYF.

The chain couples TRBV6-1 to TRBJ2-1; 9 nucleotides align to TRBD1. Trimming took 3 bases from V and 5 from J; bases not matched to a gene: 5. The CDR3 runs to 15 residues. Germline V CDR1 and CDR2: MNHNS, SASEGT. The CDR3 sequence is CASSEDRGGNNEQFF. CDR3 coding DNA: TGTGCCAGCAGTGAGGACAGGGGAGGTAACAATGAGCAGTTCTTC.

The CDR3 sequence is CAGVDRAGAGYTF. CDR3 bases: TGTGCCGGAGTGGACAGGGCGGGTGCTGGCTACACCTTC. The V gene is TRBV30, the J gene TRBJ1-2, with 8 bases identical to TRBD1. The germline gives CDR1 GTSNPN, CDR2 SVGIG (reference sequence). This CDR3 comprises 13 residues. V was clipped by 8 bases and J by 7 bases; unmatched bases: 12.

V usage is TRBV19 and J usage is TRBJ2-1, with D perhaps TRBD1 (5 bases). V lost 5 bases to trimming and J lost 3 bases, with 11 bases between them. The CDR3 loop spans 14 amino acids. CDR1 and CDR2 from the germline V gene are LNHDA and SQIVND (reference sequence). CDR3 loop: CASSPWTHYNEQFF. CDR3 coding DNA: TGTGCCAGTAGTCCCTGGACACACTACAATGAGCAGTTCTTC. The variable domain in full, with the rest retrieved from reference TRBV19 and TRBJ2-1, is DGGITQSPKYLFRKEGQNVTLSCEQNLNHDAMYWYRQDPGQGLRLIYYSQIVNDFQKGDIAEGYSVSREKKESFPLTVTSAQKNPTAFYLCASSPWTHYNEQFFGPGTRLTVL.

V is TRBV4-3 and J is TRBJ1-2; 8 bases map to TRBD1. The CDR3 is made up of 15 amino acids. Germline lookup yields CDR1 LGHNA and CDR2 YSLEER. Unmatched junction bases numbered 10, after V lost 2 bases and J lost 8 bases. The DNA for the CDR3 is TGCGCCAGCAGCCAACAACCGACAGGGGAGGGCGGCTACACCTTC. It yields the protein CASSQQPTGEGGYTF.

This clone was observed once. The CDR3 DNA reads TGTGCCAGCAGTTTTAGGCAGGGTAGTGAAAAACTGTTTTTT. It is translated as CASSFRQGSEKLFF. V gene TRBV28 combines with J gene TRBJ1-4, with TRBD1 as a possible D gene (5 bases). This CDR3 comprises 14 residues. Between the trimmed V and J ends, which lost 3 bases and 7 bases, there was a span of 12 bases. The germline CDR1 and CDR2 sequences are MDHEN and SYDVKM.

This chain joins TRBV4-3 and TRBJ1-4; D uncertain. Germline V CDR1 and CDR2: LGHNA, YSLEER. The length of the CDR3 is 15 residues. Trimming left V 3 bases short and J 7 bases short, with 15 bases between. The CDR3 region has the DNA TGCGCCAGCAGCCAGGTTCAGGCTCCTCCTGAAAAACTGTTTTTT. Translating it yields CASSQVQAPPEKLFF.

The V and J genes are TRBV19 and TRBJ1-6, with 7 bases identical to TRBD1. Germline-derived CDR1 and CDR2 are LNHDA and SQIVND (reference sequence). The CDR3 runs 15 residues. V lost 3 bases to trimming and J lost 7 bases; unmatched junction nucleotides: 6. In DNA form, the CDR3 reads TGTGCCAGTAGTATGGGCACAGGGGCCAATTCACCCCTCCACTTT. Protein product: CASSMGTGANSPLHF.

This rearrangement joins TRBV7-9 to TRBJ1-2; no clear D gene. Germline V gene sequence: CDR1 SEHNR, CDR2 FQNEAQ (reference sequence). The CDR3 spans 14 residues. The V end was cut by 5 bases, the J end by 1 base, with 11 bases between. This chain's CDR3 is CASSSLDFNYGYTF. CDR3 nucleotides: TGTGCCAGCAGCAGCTTGGACTTTAACTATGGCTACACCTTC.

V usage is TRBV11-1 and J usage is TRBJ2-7, with D possibly TRBD2 on 5 matching bases. The CDR3 is made up of 14 amino acids. Trimming removed 5 bases at V and 6 bases at J, with 17 bases between. Per the germline V gene, CDR1 is SGHAT and CDR2 is FQDESV (reference sequence). The DNA of the CDR3 is TGTGCCAGCAGCCTAGGACCTAGCTTCGGCGAGCAGTACTTC. Protein product: CASSLGPSFGEQYF.

V usage is TRBV28 and J usage is TRBJ1-4; the D gene is possibly TRBD1 (6 bases). With 5 bases removed from V and 0 bases from J, the gap between germline ends came to 28 bases. CDR1 and CDR2 from the germline V gene are MDHEN and SYDVKM. This CDR3 has 21 amino acids. The CDR3 coding sequence is TGTGCCAGCAGTCCTCCGGATTTATTAGGGGGACCTCCTGCAACTAATGAAAAACTGTTTTTT. Amino acids: CASSPPDLLGGPPATNEKLFF.

The J gene is TRBJ2-7, the V gene TRBV27; 9 bases line up with TRBD2. CDR1 and CDR2 (germline): MNHEY, SMNVEV (reference sequence). The ends lost 5 bases at V and 2 bases at J; junction bases unmatched: 10. CDR3 size: 16 residues. CDR3 in DNA: TGTGCCAGCAGTCCTCGGGTCAGCGGGAGGCCCTACGAGCAGTACTTC. It is translated as CASSPRVSGRPYEQYF.

The rearrangement links TRBV5-1 to TRBJ1-1; 9 bases are a match to TRBD1. Germline CDR1 SGHRS, CDR2 YFSETQ. The CDR3 spans 14 residues. After removal of 7 bases from V and 5 bases from J, the junction contained 9 bases not matched to a gene. The CDR3 region is CASGLGQGWTEAFF. As DNA, the CDR3 is TGCGCCAGCGGCCTCGGACAGGGGTGGACTGAAGCTTTCTTT.

The chain links TRBV4-3 to TRBJ1-4; possibly TRBD1 for D (5 bases). Between the trimmed V and J ends, which lost 0 bases and 3 bases, there was a span of 17 bases. This CDR3 region has 18 residues. Germline V gene sequence: CDR1 LGHNA, CDR2 YSLEER. Here the CDR3 DNA reads TGCGCCAGCAGCCAAGATCCCGCAGGGCCCCGGGCTAATGAAAAACTGTTTTTT. It encodes CASSQDPAGPRANEKLFF.

J is TRBJ2-7 and V is TRBV28, with D maybe TRBD2 (6 bases). Germline V CDR1 and CDR2: MDHEN, SYDVKM. V was shortened by 6 bases and J by 2 bases, with 17 bases between the two germline ends. The CDR3 contains 15 residues. The CDR3 nucleotides read TGTGCCAGCAGGCGCACCCATCGACTAGCCTACGAGCAGTACTTC. Translated, it gives CASRRTHRLAYEQYF.

The chain employs TRBV5-1 and TRBJ1-3, with D uncertain. The CDR3 covers 15 residues. From germline, CDR1 is SGHRS and CDR2 YFSETQ. Trimming cost V 2 bases and J 0 bases, with 9 bases left between them. The CDR3 reads CASSFAESSGNTIYF. The CDR3 DNA sequence: TGCGCCAGCAGCTTTGCGGAGAGCTCTGGAAACACCATATATTTT. The full variable domain, its missing parts supplied by reference TRBV5-1 and TRBJ1-3, is KAGVTQTPRYLIKTRGQQVTLSCSPISGHRSVSWYQQTPGQGLQFLFEYFSETQRNKGNFPGRFSGRQFSNSRSEMNVSTLELGDSALYLCASSFAESSGNTIYFGEGSWLTVV.

This sequence joins TRBV29-1 and TRBJ2-1; 7 bases map to TRBD1. Germline lookup yields CDR1 SQVTM and CDR2 ANQGSEA. The CDR3 consists of 14 residues. Trimming took 1 base from V and 5 from J; bases not matched to a gene: 5. CDR3 nucleotide sequence: TGCAGCGTTGAAGGGGGACAGACCCACAATGAGCAGTTCTTC. It translates to CSVEGGQTHNEQFF.

The chain is built from TRBV7-3 and TRBJ2-7, with 12 bases aligning to TRBD1. The CDR3 length is 16 residues. V lost 3 bases, J lost 4 bases, and 7 bases stayed unmatched. Germline CDR1 and CDR2: SGHTA and FQGTGA. The CDR3 DNA is TGTGCCAGCAGCTTGGGACAGGGGGCTGGTTGGTACGAGCAGTACTTC. Residues: CASSLGQGAGWYEQYF.

The V and J genes are TRBV7-2 and TRBJ1-2; 9 bases line up with TRBD1. The J segment lost 3 bases and the V segment lost 8 bases, leaving 10 bases of the junction unmatched. The CDR3 spans 15 residues. Germline CDR1 SGHTA, CDR2 FQGNSA. The CDR3, as DNA: TGTGCCAGCCGCGAGGACAGGGGTCGCTACTATGGCTACACCTTC. This translates into CASREDRGRYYGYTF. The entire variable domain, with the rest obtained from reference TRBV7-2 and TRBJ1-2, is as follows: GAGVSQSPSNKVTEKGKDVELRCDPISGHTALYWYRQSLGQGLEFLIYFQGNSAPDKSGLPSDRFSAERTGGSVSTLTIQRTQQEDSAVYLCASREDRGRYYGYTFGSGTRLTVV.

In its sample, this clone was seen once. The J gene is TRBJ1-1, the V gene TRBV4-1, with D perhaps TRBD1 (5 bases). Germline V lookup: CDR1 MGHRA, CDR2 YSYEKL. Trimming pared 1 base from V and 5 bases from J, leaving 11 bases between. The CDR3 has 14 residues. In nucleotides, the CDR3 is TGCGCCAGCAGCCAAGGGGCAGGGTTTACTGAAGCTTTCTTT. It encodes CASSQGAGFTEAFF.